This T cell receptor (beta chain) was sequenced in a study of blood T cell repertoires in COVID-19. Study context: COVID-19 samples, acute and convalescent, were from the United States, Italy and Spain. The analysed material was cDNA or gDNA that came from T cells, B-cell-depleted T cells, or PBMCs.

The CDR3 runs 16 residues. Trimming cost V 0 bases and J 1 base, with 11 bases left between them. The V gene's germline CDR1 is SGHRS and CDR2 YFSETQ. Source study methods: Amplification of reference gene primers provided the estimated nucleated cell counts. Clones were sequenced by immunoSEQ multiplex PCR, and TCRdb holds only the in-frame ones, with some missing. From that table come the V and J calls and clone size; the DNA was used to work out D and trimming. The table records about 16,000 clones, less than 90% of them present only once. The sequence was obtained from a man in his sixties with acute or convalescent COVID-19. The chain links TRBV5-1 to TRBJ1-3; D not resolved. Sequencing was done on a sample of peripheral blood. CDR3 in amino acids: CASSLGPAGSGNTIYF. The CDR3 DNA follows: TGCGCCAGCAGCTTGGGCCCCGCCGGGTCTGGAAACACCATATATTTT.